The 21 T cell receptor beta chains reported below all come from one sample, sequenced in a study of T cell responses to AZD1222 COVID-19 vaccine. Method: immunoSEQ multiplex PCR; TCRdb's copy keeps in-frame clones and lacks some. The sample carries approximately 74,000 clones, 70% to 90% recorded once. This sample comprised peripheral blood, obtained on day 0 of AZD1222 vaccination. The receptors were gathered from an adult in good health.

V is TRBV28 and J is TRBJ2-2, with 9 bases matching TRBD2. The germline gives CDR1 MDHEN, CDR2 SYDVKM. The CDR3 is 16 amino acids. J was trimmed by 1 base and V by 3 bases; bases with no gene match: 3. The CDR3 loop is CASSFTSGLNTGELFF. The CDR3 DNA reads TGTGCCAGCAGTTTCACTAGCGGGTTGAACACCGGGGAGCTGTTTTTT.

This clone was recorded once. The chain combines TRBV7-9 with TRBJ2-5, with 8 bases fitting TRBD2. The germline gives CDR1 SEHNR, CDR2 FQNEAQ (reference sequence). The CDR3 has 16 amino acids. J lost 1 base, V lost 4 bases, and 8 bases had no gene match. The CDR3 bases are TGTGCCAGCAGCTCGTCCGTAGCGGGGTCCCAAGAGACCCAGTACTTC. Residues: CASSSSVAGSQETQYF.

The chain uses TRBV28 and TRBJ2-1; 10 positions match TRBD1. Trimming removed 3 bases from V and 3 bases from J; junction bases left unmatched: 14. This CDR3 is built from 19 residues. The V gene's germline CDR1 is MDHEN and CDR2 SYDVKM. The CDR3 region is CASSFSPSPRDRGYNEQFF. Here the CDR3 DNA reads TGTGCCAGCAGTTTCTCCCCCTCCCCCCGGGACAGGGGCTACAATGAGCAGTTCTTC.

V is TRBV20-1 and J is TRBJ1-2, with D unresolved. CDR1 is DFQATT, CDR2 SNEGSKA, per germline (reference sequence). This CDR3 has 9 amino acids. The CDR3 sequence is CRGGNGYTF. CDR3 DNA: TGCAGGGGAGGGAACGGCTACACCTTC.

This clone was picked up a small number of times. The rearrangement joins TRBV10-3 to TRBJ1-5; D is uncertain. The CDR3 covers 14 residues. Trimming left V 2 bases short and J 0 bases short, with 5 bases between. CDR1 and CDR2 from the germline V gene are ENHRY and SYGVKD. DNA of the CDR3: TGTGCCATCAGTGAGGGATATAGCAATCAGCCCCAGCATTTT. Its translation: CAISEGYSNQPQHF.

This clone was detected a few times. The CDR3 reads CATSRTGYSNQPQHF. CDR3 nucleotides: TGTGCCACCAGCAGGACAGGTTATAGCAATCAGCCCCAGCATTTT. The chain links TRBV15 to TRBJ1-5, with D possibly matching TRBD1 (6 bases). This CDR3 spans 15 amino acids. CDR1 and CDR2 (germline): LNHNV, YYDKDF (reference sequence). The V end was cut by 3 bases, the J end by 0 bases, with 9 bases between. The full variable domain, its missing parts supplied by reference TRBV15 and TRBJ1-5, is DAMVIQNPRYQVTQFGKPVTLSCSQTLNHNVMYWYQQKSSQAPKLLFHYYDKDFNNEADTPDNFQSRRPNTSFCFLDIRSPGLGDTAMYLCATSRTGYSNQPQHFGDGTRLSIL.

V is TRBV2 and J is TRBJ2-3, with D perhaps matching TRBD2 (6 bases). Germline lookup yields CDR1 SNHLY and CDR2 FYNNEI. The CDR3 contains 13 residues. Trimming stripped 4 bases from V and 5 bases from J, with 10 bases between. The CDR3 sequence: CASSVEGGDTQYF. CDR3 DNA: TGTGCCAGCAGTGTGGAGGGAGGAGATACGCAGTATTTT.

The genes are TRBV5-1 and TRBJ1-1, with D unresolved. The CDR3 extends over 13 amino acids. In germline, CDR1 is SGHRS, CDR2 YFSETQ. With 3 bases removed from V and 1 base from J, the gap between germline ends came to 7 bases. The CDR3: CASSSQWNTEAFF. CDR3 bases: TGCGCCAGCAGCTCTCAGTGGAACACTGAAGCTTTCTTT.

This clone has just a few counts. V usage is TRBV19 and J usage is TRBJ1-4, with 9 positions matching TRBD1. Per germline, CDR1 LNHDA and CDR2 SQIVND (reference sequence). J gave up 5 bases and V 5 bases, and 3 bases lay outside the gene matches. The CDR3 covers 14 residues. The DNA of the CDR3 is TGTGCCAGTAGTCCCGGGACAGGGAATGAAAAACTGTTTTTT. It codes for CASSPGTGNEKLFF.

The CDR3 is CPGSGGRKRTKRANVLTF. The CDR3 DNA reads as TGTCCTGGGAGTGGGGGCCGAAAGCGGACAAAGCGGGCCAACGTCCTGACTTTC. The genes are TRBV22-1 and TRBJ2-6; the table assigns TRBD1, which was not confirmed against the DNA. TRBV22-1 constitutes a pseudogene. This CDR3 spans 18 amino acids.

The rearrangement links TRBV28 to TRBJ1-4; D might be TRBD1 (6 bases). CDR3 length equals 17 residues. The ends were cut back, 2 bases at V and 0 bases at J, with 13 bases in the middle. Per the germline V gene, CDR1 is MDHEN and CDR2 is SYDVKM. The CDR3 sequence is CASSLRRGFATNEKLFF. DNA for the CDR3: TGTGCCAGCAGTTTACGAAGGGGGTTTGCAACTAATGAAAAACTGTTTTTT. The full variable domain, with the rest looked up from reference TRBV28 and TRBJ1-4, is DVKVTQSSRYLVKRTGEKVFLECVQDMDHENMFWYRQDPGLGLRLIYFSYDVKMKEKGDIPEGYSVSREKKERFSLILESASTNQTSMYLCASSLRRGFATNEKLFFGSGTQLSVL.

This clone is a singleton in its sample. The chain has TRBV27 and TRBJ2-2; 10 bases line up with TRBD2. The CDR3 is 15 amino acids. The germline gives CDR1 MNHEY, CDR2 SMNVEV (reference sequence). J gave up 9 bases and V 2 bases, and 6 bases lay outside the gene matches. The CDR3 DNA reads as TGTGCCAGCAGTTTAATAGCTAGCGGGAGCTGGGAGCTGTTTTTT. This encodes CASSLIASGSWELFF.

The rearrangement joins TRBV24-1 to TRBJ2-5; D gene ambiguous. In germline, CDR1 is KGHDR, CDR2 SFDVKD. The CDR3 runs 15 residues. Trimming took 0 bases from V and 1 from J, leaving 8 bases between them. The CDR3 spells CATSDLVAAQETQYF. DNA of the CDR3: TGTGCCACCAGTGATTTGGTGGCAGCCCAAGAGACCCAGTACTTC.

This clone was counted once. The V and J genes are TRBV3-1 (or the pseudogene TRBV3-2) and TRBJ1-3; D not certain. This CDR3 is 13 amino acids long. Per germline, CDR1 LGHDT and CDR2 YNNKEL (reference sequence). Trimming took off 4 bases at V and 4 bases at J, with 8 bases between the two ends. Here the CDR3 DNA reads TGTGCCAGCAGCCCCCCCGGGGGAAACACCATATATTTT. Translated, it gives CASSPPGGNTIYF.

The chain links TRBV4-1 to TRBJ1-1; a weak D match, TRBD1 (6 bases). CDR1 and CDR2 from the germline V gene are MGHRA and YSYEKL. Trimming left V 2 bases short and J 4 bases short, with 14 bases between. This CDR3 is built from 15 residues. The CDR3 nucleotides read TGCGCCAGCAGCCAACCTGGGGGCGCGGGCACTGAAGCTTTCTTT. It is translated as CASSQPGGAGTEAFF.

V gene TRBV12-2 combines with J gene TRBJ2-3; the DNA was not used to check the table's D call, TRBD2. TRBV12-2 is deemed a pseudogene. The CDR3 contains 15 residues. CDR3 coding DNA: TGTGCAAGTCTCCTACTAGCGGGAGAAGCAGATACGCAGTATTTT. The encoded protein is CASLLLAGEADTQYF.

This clone was recorded a few times. The CDR3, as DNA: TGTGCCAGCAGCTTGGCAGGAAGTGCAGGGGAACTGTTTTTT. Its protein product is CASSLAGSAGELFF. V and J are TRBV11-2 and TRBJ1-4; D might be TRBD1 (6 bases). Germline V CDR1 and CDR2: SGHAT, FQNNGV. This CDR3 has 14 amino acids. With 3 bases removed from V and 12 bases from J, the gap between germline ends came to 17 bases.

This chain links TRBV28 with TRBJ1-4; D not certain. V was trimmed by 8 bases and J by 6 bases, leaving 13 bases between them. Per the germline V gene, CDR1 is MDHEN and CDR2 is SYDVKM. This CDR3 region has 13 residues. CDR3 loop: CASLGGWDEKLFF. CDR3 DNA sequence: TGTGCCAGCCTTGGTGGGTGGGATGAAAAACTGTTTTTT.

The chain uses TRBV5-6 and TRBJ2-2; TRBD2 agrees at 7 bases. There are 14 residues in the CDR3. Per the germline V gene, CDR1 is SGHDT and CDR2 is YYEEEE. The V segment lost 1 base and the J segment 6 bases; nucleotides outside the gene matches: 3. The CDR3 DNA is TGTGCCAGCAGCTTGCAGGGAGGGGCCGGGGAGCTGTTTTTT. Amino acids: CASSLQGGAGELFF.

The J gene is TRBJ2-7, the V gene TRBV7-2; 11 nucleotides match TRBD1. The CDR3 sequence is 14 residues long. J lost 5 bases, V lost 4 bases, and 4 bases had no gene match. The germline gives CDR1 SGHTA, CDR2 FQGNSA. CDR3 residues: CASSSGQGGDEQYF. CDR3 bases: TGTGCCAGCAGCTCGGGACAGGGGGGCGACGAGCAGTACTTC.

The chain recombines TRBV4-1 with TRBJ1-5; D is unclear. This CDR3 contains 15 residues. The germline V gene encodes CDR1 MGHRA and CDR2 YSYEKL. V was cut by 0 bases and J by 5 bases, with 11 bases left in between. CDR3 residues: CASSQEGQFDQPQHF. For the CDR3, the DNA is TGCGCCAGCAGCCAAGAGGGCCAGTTCGATCAGCCCCAGCATTTT.